The clone carrying this T cell receptor (beta chain) was observed once. This specimen belongs to a study of control samples from healthy donors and cancer patients. CDR1 is MNHEY, CDR2 SVGAGI, per germline. This CDR3 is 13 amino acids long. Trimming removed 2 bases at V and 8 bases at J, with 7 bases between. This table comes from immunoSEQ multiplex PCR, and its TCRdb copy is limited to in-frame clones, with some not included. The repertoire holds over 150,000 clones, roughly 94% seen once, with about 5.2% in the top ten. The sequenced material came from blood. This TCR was recovered from a man in his forties in good health. V and J are TRBV6-5 and TRBJ1-6; unclear D gene. CDR3 in amino acids: CASSYDGDSPLHF. The CDR3 DNA reads TGTGCCAGCAGTTACGACGGGGATTCACCCCTCCACTTT.